The rows below give T cell receptor beta chains drawn from one sample of a study of glioma-infiltrating T cells after dendritic cell vaccination. Profiled with immunoSEQ multiplex PCR; TCRdb holds only in-frame clones, not every one. The repertoire has under 100,000 clones, 79% of them found once; the top ten carry 5.5% to 7%. The source was blood, collected before dendritic cell vaccination. These receptors were taken from a human donor with glioblastoma. Both conserved end residues are part of each CDR3. Each record gives: J gene, clone size, V gene, D gene, CDR3 protein, CDR3 DNA. D genes are given only for firm matches. A clone size is listed for some rows: how often the clone was seen (once, few, many), or a class if it is expanded.

>TRBJ2-7|NA|TRBV6-6|TRBD2
CASRRRLAHDTYEQYF
TGTGCCAGCAGGCGACGACTAGCGCACGACACCTACGAGCAGTACTTC
>TRBJ2-1|NA|TRBV7-9|TRBD2
CASSPRTLAGFYNEQFF
TGTGCCAGCAGCCCTCGAACTCTAGCGGGATTCTACAATGAGCAGTTCTTC
>TRBJ2-3|NA|TRBV11-3|TRBD1
CASSLDGTGAQDTQYF
TGTGCCAGCAGCTTAGACGGGACAGGGGCACAGGATACGCAGTATTTT
>TRBJ2-3|NA|TRBV4-1|NA
CASSRQQGGTDTQYF
TGCGCCAGCAGCCGTCAACAGGGTGGCACAGATACGCAGTATTTT
>TRBJ2-7|NA|TRBV5-1|NA
CASSLAAGFYEQYF
TGCGCCAGCAGCTTGGCAGCGGGTTTCTACGAGCAGTACTTC
>TRBJ2-7|once|TRBV6-1|TRBD2
CASSAGLAAYEQYF
TGTGCCAGCAGTGCAGGACTAGCGGCCTACGAGCAGTACTTC
>TRBJ2-7|NA|TRBV6-5|TRBD2
CASTSFGGSEQYF
TGTGCCAGCACCAGCTTCGGGGGGAGCGAGCAGTACTTC
>TRBJ2-7|NA|TRBV6-5|NA
CASTILGDGRSEQYF
TGTGCCAGCACTATCCTCGGAGACGGCCGTAGCGAGCAGTACTTC
>TRBJ2-5|NA|TRBV5-1|NA
CASSLAVGAVETQYF
TGCGCCAGCAGCTTGGCTGTGGGAGCGGTGGAGACCCAGTACTTC
>TRBJ1-2|NA|TRBV19|NA
CASTPGRGYGYTF
TGTGCCAGTACTCCTGGGAGGGGTTATGGCTACACCTTC
>TRBJ1-1|NA|TRBV28|TRBD1
CASSSGQEMNTEAFF
TGTGCCAGCAGTTCGGGACAGGAGATGAACACTGAAGCTTTCTTT
>TRBJ2-7|once|TRBV15|TRBD2
CATSSGGAAYEQYF
TGTGCCACCAGCAGCGGGGGGGCGGCCTACGAGCAGTACTTC
>TRBJ1-2|NA|TRBV4-1|NA
CASSREKAGFSDNYGYTF
TGCGCCAGCAGCCGAGAAAAAGCGGGTTTCAGTGATAACTATGGCTACACCTTC
>TRBJ1-5|NA|TRBV6-5|NA
CASSHRVNQPQHF
TGTGCCAGCAGCCACAGGGTTAATCAGCCCCAGCATTTT
>TRBJ2-3|NA|TRBV5-1|NA
CASSPGATDTQYF
TGCGCCAGCAGCCCAGGGGCCACAGATACGCAGTATTTT
>TRBJ1-1|NA|TRBV7-8|TRBD1
CASSPFGGTGSGTEAFF
TGTGCCAGCAGCCCGTTTGGTGGGACAGGGTCGGGCACTGAAGCTTTCTTT
>TRBJ2-7|once|TRBV6-5|NA
CASSPNNRAYEQYF
TGTGCCAGCAGCCCTAACAACAGGGCCTACGAGCAGTACTTC
>TRBJ1-1|NA|TRBV29-1|NA
CSVEAQVETEAFF
TGCAGCGTTGAAGCTCAGGTTGAGACTGAAGCTTTCTTT
>TRBJ1-5|NA|TRBV23-1|NA
CASSRVQGGVQPQHF
TGCGCCAGCAGTCGAGTACAGGGAGGGGTTCAGCCCCAGCATTTT
>TRBJ1-2|NA|TRBV6-1|TRBD1
CASTLGQDNYGYTF
TGTGCCAGCACCTTGGGACAGGATAACTATGGCTACACCTTC
>TRBJ2-7|NA|TRBV7-9|TRBD1
CASSLWVGTVYEQYF
TGTGCCAGCAGCTTATGGGTCGGGACAGTATACGAGCAGTACTTC
>TRBJ1-5|NA|TRBV23-1|NA
CASRVLYSNQPQHF
TGCGCCAGCAGAGTACTCTATAGCAATCAGCCCCAGCATTTT
>TRBJ2-1|NA|TRBV18|TRBD1
CASSPPHRGRNYNEQFF
TGTGCCAGCTCACCACCACACAGGGGGCGGAATTACAATGAGCAGTTCTTC
>TRBJ1-6|NA|TRBV25-1|TRBD1
CASSDLGQGGSPLHF
TGTGCCAGCAGTGACCTCGGACAGGGAGGGTCACCCCTCCACTTT
>TRBJ1-4|NA|TRBV28|TRBD1
CASSRRGTGANEKLFF
TGTGCCAGCAGCAGAAGGGGGACAGGGGCTAATGAAAAACTGTTTTTT
>TRBJ2-7|NA|TRBV6-1|TRBD2
CASSERGWLAGSYEQYF
TGTGCCAGCAGTGAAAGGGGGTGGCTAGCGGGATCCTACGAGCAGTACTTC
>TRBJ2-3|NA|TRBV9|NA
CASSVGGSSTDTQYF
TGTGCCAGCAGCGTAGGAGGGAGTAGCACAGATACGCAGTATTTT
>TRBJ2-2|NA|TRBV10-2|NA
CASTRVGNTGELFF
TGCGCCAGCACCAGGGTTGGGAACACCGGGGAGCTGTTTTTT
>TRBJ1-2|NA|TRBV5-1|NA
CASSLAGGNYGYTF
TGCGCCAGCAGCTTGGCCGGAGGGAACTATGGCTACACCTTC
>TRBJ2-5|NA|TRBV7-9|TRBD2
CASSLGLAEETQYF
TGTGCCAGCAGCTTGGGACTAGCGGAAGAGACCCAGTACTTC
>TRBJ2-6|NA|TRBV30|NA
CAWSVRGGAGANVLTF
TGTGCCTGGAGTGTGAGGGGGGGAGCTGGGGCCAACGTCCTGACTTTC
>TRBJ1-2|NA|TRBV2|TRBD1
CASSEARGGAGGYTF
TGTGCCAGCAGTGAAGCGCGAGGGGGCGCGGGTGGCTACACCTTC
>TRBJ1-1|NA|TRBV5-8|TRBD1
CASSYDRGPDMNTEAFF
TGTGCCAGCAGCTATGACAGGGGGCCTGATATGAACACTGAAGCTTTCTTT
>TRBJ1-1|NA|TRBV5-1|NA
CASSLRDFTEAFF
TGCGCCAGCAGCTTGCGGGACTTCACTGAAGCTTTCTTT
>TRBJ1-5|NA|TRBV6-1|NA
CASSEQGPFNQPQHF
TGTGCCAGCAGTGAGCAGGGGCCCTTTAATCAGCCCCAGCATTTT
>TRBJ1-1|NA|TRBV10-3|TRBD1
CAIRGGYGTGDEAFF
TGTGCCATCAGGGGAGGGTATGGGACAGGGGATGAAGCTTTCTTT
>TRBJ1-6|once|TRBV30|NA
CACSPLTERYNSPLHF
TGTGCCTGTTCGCCCCTCACGGAGAGATATAATTCACCCCTCCACTTT
>TRBJ1-1|NA|TRBV5-1|NA
CASSLRSGIDTEAFF
TGCGCCAGCAGCTTGAGATCGGGTATCGACACTGAAGCTTTCTTT
>TRBJ2-7|NA|TRBV5-1|TRBD2
CASSSYYGTSGPSGEQYF
TGCGCCAGCAGCAGTTACTATGGGACTAGCGGGCCTTCTGGGGAGCAGTACTTC
>TRBJ2-1|NA|TRBV7-7|TRBD2
CASSSGLAGGDEQFF
TGTGCTAGCAGCTCCGGACTAGCGGGAGGGGATGAGCAGTTCTTC
>TRBJ2-7|few|TRBV29-1|TRBD1
CSAFFGTGYEQYF
TGCAGCGCCTTTTTTGGGACAGGCTACGAGCAGTACTTC
>TRBJ2-3|NA|TRBV5-6|TRBD2
CASSLAGLAGGGGTDTQYF
TGTGCCAGCAGCTTGGCCGGACTAGCGGGGGGGGGCGGAACAGATACGCAGTATTTT
>TRBJ1-5|NA|TRBV5-8|TRBD1
CASSRDRQNFYSNQPQHF
TGTGCCAGCAGCCGGGACAGGCAAAATTTTTATAGCAATCAGCCCCAGCATTTT
>TRBJ1-5|NA|TRBV6-1|TRBD1
CASTEGTGYQPQHF
TGTGCCAGCACGGAGGGGACAGGGTATCAGCCCCAGCATTTT
>TRBJ2-7|NA|TRBV9|NA
CASSVGGQVYEQYF
TGTGCCAGCAGCGTAGGTGGGCAGGTCTACGAGCAGTACTTC
>TRBJ2-1|NA|TRBV5-1|TRBD2
CASSLDGGASYNEQFF
TGCGCCAGCAGCTTGGACGGGGGGGCCTCCTACAATGAGCAGTTCTTC
>TRBJ2-5|NA|TRBV5-4|NA
CASSLRGGARETQYF
TGTGCCAGCAGCTTGAGGGGGGGGGCCAGGGAGACCCAGTACTTC
>TRBJ1-1|NA|TRBV6-5|NA
CASSPGVGEAFF
TGTGCCAGCAGTCCCGGGGTCGGTGAAGCTTTCTTT
>TRBJ1-3|NA|TRBV28|TRBD1
CASSLLGGTGPGNTIYF
TGTGCCAGCAGTTTACTGGGCGGGACAGGGCCTGGAAACACCATATATTTT